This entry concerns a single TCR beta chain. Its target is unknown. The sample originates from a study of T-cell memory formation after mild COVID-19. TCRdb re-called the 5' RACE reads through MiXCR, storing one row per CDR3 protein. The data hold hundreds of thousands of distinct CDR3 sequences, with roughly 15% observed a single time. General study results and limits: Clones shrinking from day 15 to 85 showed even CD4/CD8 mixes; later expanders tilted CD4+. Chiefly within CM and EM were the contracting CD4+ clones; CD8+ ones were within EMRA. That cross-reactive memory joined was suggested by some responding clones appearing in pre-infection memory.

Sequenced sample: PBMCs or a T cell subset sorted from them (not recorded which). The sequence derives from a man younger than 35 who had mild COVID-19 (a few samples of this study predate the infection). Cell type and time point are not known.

CDR3 sequence reads: CASRQSLFF. CDR3 sequence (DNA): TGTGCCAGCAGACAGTCCCTGTTTTTT. The J gene is TRBJ2-2, the V gene TRBV5-4, with D uncertain. The germline V gene encodes CDR1 SGHNT and CDR2 YYREEE (reference sequence). The CDR3 has 9 amino acids. V shed 5 bases and J shed 14 bases, with 7 bases lying between them.